The source of this T cell receptor beta chain is a study of CD8 T cells in ankylosing spondylitis. General study results and limits: Disease-linked clones bore a CD8+ phenotype and were relatively rare in peripheral blood. Reports say disease-linked clones showed up significantly more in matched ankylosing spondylitis synovial fluid. Within ankylosing spondylitis blood, a TCR beta motif made up of eight or nine highly homologous variants appeared to be characteristic.

The CDR3 spans 14 residues. Per the germline V gene, CDR1 is SGHRS and CDR2 is YFSETQ. Notes on this clonotype: The antigen is not known. Since a much larger clone is just one base distant, this may be a read error.

Quantitative 5'-RACE with molecular barcodes was used to make the TCR beta libraries. A single record per CDR3 protein comes from TCRdb applying MiXCR to the 5' RACE reads. Of about 120,000 distinct CDR3 sequences listed, around 15% are singletons. Sequenced material: blood, either unsorted or a sorted T cell fraction (not recorded which). The V call is TRBV5-1, the J call TRBJ1-1, with 7 bases fitting TRBD1. This TCR came from a female donor with ankylosing spondylitis or in good health (not recorded which). The CDR3 DNA reads TGCACCAGCAGCATACAGGGGTCGAACACTGAAGCTTTCTTT. Amino acid sequence: CTSSIQGSNTEAFF.